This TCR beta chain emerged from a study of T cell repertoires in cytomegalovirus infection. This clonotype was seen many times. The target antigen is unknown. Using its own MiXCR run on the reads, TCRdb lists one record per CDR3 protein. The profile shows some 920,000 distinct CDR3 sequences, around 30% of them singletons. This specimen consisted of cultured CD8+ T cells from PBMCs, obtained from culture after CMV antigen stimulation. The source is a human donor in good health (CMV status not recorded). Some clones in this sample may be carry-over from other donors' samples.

The CDR3 region has the DNA TGTGCCATCAGTGACGGCGGGGGGGCAGATACGCAGTATTTT. Protein product: CAISDGGGADTQYF. V and J are TRBV10-3 and TRBJ2-3; 9 positions match TRBD2. The V gene end was trimmed by 3 bases and the J gene end by 4 bases; junction bases not matched to a gene: 2. CDR3 length equals 14 residues. Germline values: CDR1 ENHRY, CDR2 SYGVKD.